One and the same sample provided the 26 T cell receptor beta chains below, sequenced in a study of blood T cell repertoires in COVID-19. The table came from immunoSEQ multiplex PCR; TCRdb's copy has only in-frame clones and leaves some out. Of about 250,000 clones in the sample, 80% to 90% were seen once. The sequenced sample consisted of peripheral blood. The receptors derive from a man younger than 40 with acute or convalescent COVID-19.

This chain connects TRBV28 to TRBJ2-1, with unresolved D. The CDR3 runs to 15 residues. Per the germline V gene, CDR1 is MDHEN and CDR2 is SYDVKM. The germline V and J ends were trimmed by 2 bases and 0 bases, with 8 bases remaining between them. The CDR3 bases are TGTGCCAGCAGTTTACAGTCCCACTCCTACAATGAGCAGTTCTTC. It specifies CASSLQSHSYNEQFF.

The rearrangement joins TRBV7-2 to TRBJ1-4; 10 nucleotides line up with TRBD1. The V gene end was trimmed by 4 bases and the J gene end by 8 bases; junction bases not matched to a gene: 4. This CDR3 is 14 amino acids long. Looked up from germline, CDR1 is SGHTA and CDR2 is FQGNSA. CDR3 amino acids: CASSSGQGREKLFF. The DNA for the CDR3 is TGTGCCAGCAGCTCGGGACAGGGGCGGGAAAAACTGTTTTTT. The complete variable domain, with remaining parts taken from reference TRBV7-2 and TRBJ1-4, reads GAGVSQSPSNKVTEKGKDVELRCDPISGHTALYWYRQSLGQGLEFLIYFQGNSAPDKSGLPSDRFSAERTGGSVSTLTIQRTQQEDSAVYLCASSSGQGREKLFFGSGTQLSVL.

The V gene is TRBV7-9, the J gene TRBJ2-3; a possible D gene is TRBD1 (5 bases). The CDR3 spans 14 residues. Germline CDR1 reads SEHNR; CDR2 reads FQNEAQ (reference sequence). V shed 4 bases and J shed 3 bases, with 11 bases lying between them. The CDR3 DNA reads TGTGCCAGCAGCTACCGACAGCTAACAGATACGCAGTATTTT. It yields the protein CASSYRQLTDTQYF.

The chain links TRBV9 to TRBJ1-6; D gene uncertain. Germline CDR1 is SGDLS and CDR2 is YYNGEE. The CDR3 consists of 13 residues. With 5 bases removed from V and 8 bases from J, the gap between germline ends came to 11 bases. DNA of the CDR3: TGTGCCAGCAGGAAAATGGAGGATTCACCCCTCCACTTT. Translation gives CASRKMEDSPLHF.

The chain uses TRBV5-1 and TRBJ2-1, with 9 bases matching TRBD1. CDR1 is SGHRS, CDR2 YFSETQ, per germline. V lost 3 bases to trimming and J lost 0 bases; unmatched junction nucleotides: 10. The CDR3 loop spans 18 amino acids. CDR3 residues: CASSSRLGGQGSYNEQFF. CDR3 nucleotides: TGCGCCAGCAGCTCTCGATTAGGGGGACAGGGCTCCTACAATGAGCAGTTCTTC.

This chain connects TRBV2 to TRBJ2-7, with 7 bases matching TRBD1. V shed 6 bases, J shed 3 bases, and the junction held 8 bases outside the gene matches. CDR1 SNHLY and CDR2 FYNNEI come from the germline V gene. The CDR3 spans 14 residues. The CDR3 sequence is CASRGQTRNYEQYF. CDR3 coding DNA: TGTGCCAGCAGGGGACAGACAAGAAACTACGAGCAGTACTTC.

The CDR3 nucleotides read TGTGCCAGTAAATATAGCAGGGATCTTAGCAATCAGCCCCAGCATTTT. It encodes CASKYSRDLSNQPQHF. V and J are TRBV19 and TRBJ1-5; tentatively, D is TRBD1 (5 bases). Trimming took 7 bases from V and 0 from J, leaving 16 bases between them. This CDR3 has 16 amino acids. Germline V gene sequence: CDR1 LNHDA, CDR2 SQIVND (reference sequence).

This chain connects TRBV10-3 to TRBJ2-2; TRBD1 might be the D (6 bases). There are 15 residues in the CDR3. Germline V gives CDR1 ENHRY, CDR2 SYGVKD. Trimming removed 4 bases from V and 2 bases from J, with 11 bases in between. In DNA, the CDR3 is TGTGCCATCAGTGGAGGGGGAGCTAACACCGGGGAGCTGTTTTTT. It specifies CAISGGGANTGELFF.

The chain joins TRBV12-3 or TRBV12-4 to TRBJ1-5, with a weak D call TRBD1 (5 bases). This CDR3 region has 13 residues. V dropped 6 bases and J dropped 6 bases, with 12 bases sitting between them. The DNA for the CDR3 is TGTGCCAGCAGGAGGACGGGGGGTCAGCCCCAGCATTTT. This encodes CASRRTGGQPQHF.

The chain carries TRBV5-4 and TRBJ2-5; D gene ambiguous. CDR3 length equals 12 residues. V lost 0 bases and J lost 5, with 5 bases in between. The germline CDR1 and CDR2 sequences are SGHNT and YYREEE (reference sequence). CDR3 amino acids: CASSLALETQYF. The CDR3 coding sequence is TGTGCCAGCAGCTTGGCCTTGGAGACCCAGTACTTC.

CDR3 region: CASSPQKIQGWENTIYF. CDR3 bases: TGTGCCAGCTCACCGCAGAAGATACAGGGGTGGGAAAACACCATATATTTT. V gene TRBV18 combines with J gene TRBJ1-3, with 7 bases that match TRBD1. The V and J ends lost 3 bases and 6 bases, in that order; junction bases with no gene match: 14. The V gene's germline CDR1 is KGHSH and CDR2 LQKENI. This CDR3 is built from 17 residues.

V and J are TRBV27 and TRBJ1-2; D might be TRBD1 (5 bases). This CDR3 has 15 amino acids. Trimming took off 0 bases at V and 2 bases at J, with 10 bases between the two ends. The V gene's germline CDR1 is MNHEY and CDR2 SMNVEV (reference sequence). This CDR3 reads CASSLSGGMNYGYTF. Written as DNA, the CDR3 is TGTGCCAGCAGTTTATCGGGGGGTATGAACTATGGCTACACCTTC.

This clone has more than one count but fewer than ten. This chain links TRBV7-3 with TRBJ2-2, with 8 bases that match TRBD2. V gave up 5 bases and J gave up 5 bases; unmatched junction bases: 1. Germline CDR1 SGHTA, CDR2 FQGTGA. CDR3 length: 13 amino acids. The CDR3 nucleotides read TGTGCCAGCAGCCCGGGAGGGACCGGGGAGCTGTTTTTT. Its protein product is CASSPGGTGELFF.

This clone was seen a single time. The chain combines TRBV21-1 with TRBJ2-7; TRBD1, as called in the table, went unchecked against the DNA. TRBV21-1 is a recognized pseudogene. The CDR3 consists of 16 residues. In nucleotides, the CDR3 is TGTGCCAGCAGCAGTCAGGCGCAGGGCGAGAACTACGAGCAGTACTTC. It yields the protein CASSSQAQGENYEQYF.

The gene calls are TRBV23-1 and TRBJ1-6, with a possible D match to TRBD1 (5 bases). TRBV23-1 counts as an open reading frame of uncertain function. Deletions cut 2 bases from V and 8 bases from J, with 22 bases between. The CDR3 consists of 18 residues. This chain's CDR3 is CASSQSQGPQYCYSPLHF. DNA for the CDR3: TGCGCCAGCAGTCAAAGCCAGGGTCCACAGTACTGTTATTCACCCCTCCACTTT.

V is TRBV6-5 and J is TRBJ1-1; no definite D call. CDR3 length: 15 residues. V was clipped by 6 bases and J by 2 bases, with 16 bases between them. Germline lookup yields CDR1 MNHEY and CDR2 SVGAGI. The chain's CDR3 is CASRDFLADNTEAFF. CDR3 nucleotides: TGTGCCAGCAGGGATTTTCTGGCGGATAACACTGAAGCTTTCTTT.

This rearrangement joins TRBV15 to TRBJ1-4, with 7 bases aligning to TRBD1. V lost 4 bases to trimming and J lost 5 bases; unmatched junction nucleotides: 10. Per germline, CDR1 LNHNV and CDR2 YYDKDF (reference sequence). The CDR3 totals 16 residues. CDR3 sequence (DNA): TGTGCCACCAGCAAGAGTCCGGGACAGCACAATGAAAAACTGTTTTTT. It is translated as CATSKSPGQHNEKLFF. The whole variable domain, filled in from reference TRBV15 and TRBJ1-4, reads DAMVIQNPRYQVTQFGKPVTLSCSQTLNHNVMYWYQQKSSQAPKLLFHYYDKDFNNEADTPDNFQSRRPNTSFCFLDIRSPGLGDTAMYLCATSKSPGQHNEKLFFGSGTQLSVL.

The gene calls are TRBV4-1 and TRBJ2-2, with TRBD1 as a possible D gene (6 bases). CDR1 and CDR2 (germline): MGHRA, YSYEKL. This CDR3 is built from 18 residues. Trimming took 4 bases from V and 0 from J, leaving 18 bases between them. The CDR3 sequence is CASSLYQGRVANTGELFF. CDR3 DNA: TGCGCCAGCAGCCTCTACCAGGGGCGGGTTGCGAACACCGGGGAGCTGTTTTTT.

The rearrangement joins TRBV27 to TRBJ2-6, with TRBD2 matching 8 bases. Looked up from germline, CDR1 is MNHEY and CDR2 is SMNVEV (reference sequence). CDR3 size: 17 residues. The V and J ends lost 2 bases and 2 bases, in that order; junction bases with no gene match: 5. CDR3 protein: CASSLEALAAGANVLTF. CDR3 sequence (DNA): TGTGCCAGCAGTTTAGAGGCACTAGCGGCTGGGGCCAACGTCCTGACTTTC.

The chain has TRBV7-3 and TRBJ2-5; no definite D call. The CDR3 totals 14 residues. CDR1 and CDR2 from the germline V gene are SGHTA and FQGTGA. V gave up 2 bases and J gave up 2 bases, with 9 bases separating them. CDR3 in DNA: TGTGCCAGCAGCTTAGGGCCAGGTCAAGAGACCCAGTACTTC. This sequence encodes CASSLGPGQETQYF.

The rearrangement joins TRBV7-3 to TRBJ2-2; TRBD2 matches 15 bases. Germline CDR1 SGHTA, CDR2 FQGTGA. The CDR3 contains 17 residues. Losses at the gene ends were 6 bases for V and 1 base for J; bases not matched to a gene: 3. The CDR3 spells CASRGTSGRMNTGELFF. CDR3 nucleotides: TGTGCCAGCAGAGGGACTAGCGGGAGGATGAACACCGGGGAGCTGTTTTTT.

The rearrangement uses TRBV6-5 and TRBJ2-4; the D gene is possibly TRBD2 (5 bases). The length of the CDR3 is 13 residues. V lost 6 bases to trimming and J lost 5 bases, with 11 bases between them. CDR1 MNHEY and CDR2 SVGAGI come from the germline V gene. CDR3 nucleotide sequence: TGTGCCAGCAGCCCAGGAGGCCAAAACATTCAGTACTTC. Translated: CASSPGGQNIQYF.

The rearrangement links TRBV19 to TRBJ2-1; TRBD2 is a possible D gene (6 bases). V was pared by 9 bases and J by 10 bases, with 22 bases between. The CDR3 has 14 residues. From germline, CDR1 is LNHDA and CDR2 SQIVND (reference sequence). The CDR3 DNA is TGTGCCAGCAAGGCGGGCGGGGCCCGTGAGGAGCAGTTCTTC. Encoded protein: CASKAGGAREEQFF.

This clone was observed a single time. The chain carries TRBV29-1 and TRBJ1-1; 7 bases align to TRBD1. V lost 7 bases, J lost 0 bases, and 8 bases stayed unmatched. The CDR3 sequence is 14 residues long. In germline, CDR1 is SQVTM, CDR2 ANQGSEA. The CDR3 bases are TGCAGCGGCGGGGACAGCGTTTTGAACACTGAAGCTTTCTTT. Translating it yields CSGGDSVLNTEAFF.

V is TRBV29-1 and J is TRBJ1-2, with a weak D call TRBD1 (5 bases). The CDR3 is made up of 12 amino acids. V was pared by 4 bases and J by 3 bases, with 9 bases between. Germline CDR1 SQVTM, CDR2 ANQGSEA. The CDR3 spells CSVVLRDYGYTF. DNA for the CDR3: TGCAGCGTTGTACTCAGGGACTATGGCTACACCTTC.

The chain joins TRBV5-6 to TRBJ1-2; D perhaps matches TRBD1 (6 bases). V shed 0 bases and J shed 2 bases, with 8 bases lying between them. Germline lookup yields CDR1 SGHDT and CDR2 YYEEEE. The CDR3 length is 14 residues. The CDR3 reads CASSLEGDNYGYTF. The CDR3, as DNA: TGTGCCAGCAGCTTGGAGGGGGACAACTATGGCTACACCTTC.